Below, 25 T cell receptor delta chains from the same sample are listed, as sequenced in a study of gammadelta T cells in human blood. TCRdb re-called the RT-PCR reads via CATT. The sample yields about 1,000 delta-chain clones, 25% to 30% seen once. The sample comprised Vgamma9Vdelta2 gamma-delta T cells from adult blood. All receptors derive from a human donor.

To note about this clone: A far larger clone differs by one base, so this is likely a read error. The genes are TRDV2 and TRDJ3; weak D call: TRDD3 (6 bases). Germline V gene data show CDR1 as GEAIGNYY and CDR2 as EKD. The CDR3 runs 19 residues. The V end lost 0 bases, the J end lost 11 bases, and 25 bases lay between the germline ends. Here the CDR3 DNA reads TGTGCCTGTGACACCGTAGGAGGAGGCCTGGGGTCAGACTCCCGACAGATGTTTTTC. Its translation is CACDTVGGGLGSDSRQMFF.

Within the sample, this clone is large (0.1 to 1%). Other DNA sequences in this specimen translate into the identical CDR3. The chain uses TRDV2 and TRDJ1, with 13 bases fitting TRDD3. Trimming cost V 3 bases and J 7 bases; bases outside gene matches: 16. CDR1 and CDR2 (germline): GEAIGNYY, EKD. The CDR3 is 18 residues long. In nucleotides, the CDR3 is TGTGCCTGTGACCTTCTACTGGGGGATACGACGGAGAGTGGTAAACTCATCTTT. Protein: CACDLLLGDTTESGKLIF.

For this clone: With only one base between it and a far larger clone, this is likely a read error. This sample also contains other DNA sequences that code for the same CDR3. J is TRDJ1 and V is TRDV2, with TRDD3 identical over 7 bases. The V gene's germline CDR1 is GEAIGNYY and CDR2 EKD. The CDR3 extends over 18 amino acids. The CDR3: CACDTGSLLGGYTDKLIF. CDR3 in DNA: TGTGCCTGTGACACGGGCTCTCTTCTGGGGGGTTACACTGATAAACTCATCTTT.

By share, this clone counts as medium-sized (0.01 to 0.1%). The chain has TRDV2 and TRDJ1, with TRDD3 identical over 11 bases. The V segment lost 0 bases and the J segment 1 base; nucleotides outside the gene matches: 9. Germline V gives CDR1 GEAIGNYY, CDR2 EKD. CDR3 size: 18 residues. CDR3 DNA sequence: TGTGCCTGTGACACCGTACTGGGGGATAAAACTGTCACCGATAAACTCATCTTT. Residues: CACDTVLGDKTVTDKLIF.

This clone has just one count. The likely explanation is a read error, given a far larger clone one base away. The chain links TRDV2 to TRDJ1, with D uncertain. The J gene is absent in TCRdb and was assigned here via DNA matching to germline. The germline CDR1 and CDR2 sequences are GEAIGNYY and EKD. This CDR3 has 17 amino acids. V was clipped by 1 base and J by 5 bases, with 22 bases between them. The CDR3 protein is CACDTGSFSIETDKLIF. CDR3 DNA sequence: TGTGCCTGTGACACAGGATCTTTCAGCATAGAAACAGATAAACTCATCTTT.

This clone is medium-sized by share. The chain couples TRDV2 to TRDJ1; 7 bases align to TRDD3. Germline lookup yields CDR1 GEAIGNYY and CDR2 EKD. V dropped 3 bases and J dropped 0; count of bases not matched to a gene: 9. The CDR3 is made up of 16 amino acids. The CDR3 spells CACDALLGMYTDKLIF. The DNA of the CDR3 is TGTGCCTGTGACGCGTTACTGGGGATGTACACCGATAAACTCATCTTT.

This clone is classed as medium-sized (0.01 to 0.1%). A much larger clone lies one base from this, so it may be a read error. Other nucleotide sequences from this sample produce the same CDR3. V gene TRDV2 combines with J gene TRDJ1; TRDD3 matches at 10 bases. CDR1 and CDR2 (germline): GEAIGNYY, EKD. With V trimmed by 4 bases and J by 5 bases, 18 bases remained unmatched. The CDR3 contains 18 residues. The CDR3 loop reads CACESMLGDKDKTDKLIF. In nucleotides, the CDR3 is TGTGCCTGTGAATCTATGCTGGGGGATAAAGATAAGACTGATAAACTCATCTTT.

Regarding this clone: A single base is all that separates this from a far larger clone, so a read error is likely. The same CDR3 is also encoded by other DNA sequences in this sample. The genes are TRDV2 and TRDJ1, with D uncertain. TCRdb does not report a J gene; here it was assigned by matching the DNA to germline references. The V and J ends lost 4 bases and 0 bases respectively, with 29 bases between them. The CDR3 spans 20 residues. Germline V lookup: CDR1 GEAIGNYY, CDR2 EKD. For the CDR3, the DNA is TGTGCCTGTGATGCATTATCCCTATCGGCCGCGAAAGGAGACACCGATAAACTCATCTTT. This encodes CACDALSLSAAKGDTDKLIF.

Judged by abundance, this clone is hyperexpanded (1% or more). Other DNA sequences within the sample encode an identical CDR3. The gene calls are TRDV2 and TRDJ1, with 7 bases identical to TRDD3. The V segment lost 4 bases and the J segment 2 bases; nucleotides outside the gene matches: 15. Germline V gives CDR1 GEAIGNYY, CDR2 EKD. The CDR3 consists of 17 residues. The CDR3 region has the DNA TGTGCCTGTGATTCGATAGGTCCCTCGGGGGATACCGATAAACTCATCTTT. It is translated as CACDSIGPSGDTDKLIF.

About this clone itself: With only one base between it and a far larger clone, this is likely a read error. The rearrangement uses TRDV2 and TRDJ3; 13 bases are shared with TRDD3. The J gene, absent from TCRdb, was called here by matching the DNA to germline. The CDR3 extends over 21 amino acids. Germline CDR1 GEAIGNYY, CDR2 EKD. CDR3 in DNA: TGTGCCTGTGACAACTTACTGGGGGATACGCCCAGCTCCTGGGACACTCGACAGATGTTTTTC. This codes for CACDNLLGDTPSSWDTRQMFF.

By share of the sample, this clone is large (0.1 to 1%). The sample carries other DNA sequences with the same CDR3. The chain combines TRDV2 with TRDJ1; TRDD3 agrees at 8 bases. There are 16 residues in the CDR3. Germline CDR1 GEAIGNYY, CDR2 EKD. Germline trimming cut 1 base from V and 2 bases from J; bases unmatched to any gene: 8. CDR3 coding DNA: TGTGCCTGTGACACTCTGGGGGAGAGTCCTACCGATAAACTCATCTTT. Translated: CACDTLGESPTDKLIF.

Remarks on this clone: Since a much larger clone is just one base distant, this may be a read error. Different DNA sequences within this sample yield the same CDR3. The chain links TRDV2 to TRDJ1, with a possible D match to TRDD3 (6 bases). The V and J ends lost 4 bases and 5 bases respectively, with 16 bases between them. This CDR3 has 14 residues. Germline V gene lookup returns CDR1 GEAIGNYY and CDR2 EKD. CDR3 amino acids: CACDPWGPTDKLIF. The CDR3, as DNA: TGTGCCTGTGATCCTTGGGGGCCCACAGATAAACTCATCTTT.

A note on this clone: A much bigger clone sits one base away, suggesting this may be a read error. The sample holds other DNA sequences that translate to the same CDR3. This chain links TRDV2 with TRDJ1, with TRDD3 identical over 12 bases. TCRdb gives no J gene; it was assigned here by matching the DNA to germline. V lost 3 bases, J lost 5 bases, and 9 bases stayed unmatched. This CDR3 has 16 residues. Looked up from germline, CDR1 is GEAIGNYY and CDR2 is EKD. In DNA form, the CDR3 reads TGTGCCTGTGACCGACTGGGGGATACAGGAACTGATAAACTCATCTTT. Translating it yields CACDRLGDTGTDKLIF.

In regard to this clone: Given a much more abundant clone one base away, this may be a read error. J is TRDJ1 and V is TRDV2; D possibly corresponds to TRDD2 (5 bases). CDR1 GEAIGNYY and CDR2 EKD come from the germline V gene. This CDR3 has 16 residues. The CDR3 coding sequence is TGTGCCTGTGACACCCTTCCCGCCCTGAGCACCGGTAAACTCATCTTT. As protein: CACDTLPALSTGKLIF.

As regards this clone: A far larger clone differs by one base, so this is likely a read error. The chain couples TRDV2 to TRDJ1, with TRDD3 matching over 8 bases. Here the J gene was assigned by germline matching of the DNA, as TCRdb has none. J was trimmed by 0 bases and V by 1 base; bases with no gene match: 18. CDR1 is GEAIGNYY, CDR2 EKD, per germline. The CDR3 runs 20 residues. The CDR3 DNA reads TGTGCCTGTGACACTTTGCGGCGGCTGGGGGACTCGGGGGACACCGATAAACTCATCTTT. It specifies CACDTLRRLGDSGDTDKLIF.

This clone was counted only a few times. A read error may be the cause here, since a much bigger clone is one base away. This sample also contains other DNA sequences that code for the same CDR3. This sequence joins TRDV2 and TRDJ1, with 11 bases identical to TRDD3. The CDR3 spans 20 residues. Germline V gives CDR1 GEAIGNYY, CDR2 EKD. The CDR3 DNA follows: TGTGCCTGTGACACCGTAAGTGGGGGATACGGGGGCCATTACACAGATAAACTCATCTTT. It codes for CACDTVSGGYGGHYTDKLIF.

This clone was seen only a few times. The junction does not match germline at one end; this may be a read error. The J gene is TRDJ2, the V gene TRDV2; 11 bases fit TRDD3. This CDR3 is built from 17 residues. CDR1 and CDR2 (germline): GEAIGNYY, EKD. The CDR3 DNA sequence: TGTGCCCGTGACACCGTACTGGGGGATACTTTGACAGCACAACTCTTCTTT. Its protein is CARDTVLGDTLTAQLFF.

This clone ranks as medium-sized. This sequence joins TRDV2 and TRDJ1; 7 nucleotides line up with TRDD3. Germline V gene data show CDR1 as GEAIGNYY and CDR2 as EKD. This CDR3 has 16 residues. Trimming cost V 4 bases and J 4 bases; bases outside gene matches: 14. The CDR3 nucleotides read TGTGCCTGTGAGAATTTAGGTGGGGGACGCATCGATAAACTCATCTTT. Amino acid sequence: CACENLGGGRIDKLIF.

This clone was detected only a few times. This likely reflects a read error, since a far larger clone is one base away. The chain combines TRDV2 with TRDJ1, with D unclear. The germline CDR1 and CDR2 sequences are GEAIGNYY and EKD. The CDR3 contains 13 residues. CDR3 protein: CARDAVRTDKLIF. CDR3 bases: TGTGCCCGTGACGCAGTGAGAACCGATAAACTCATCTTT.

Regarding this clone: Since a much larger clone is just one base distant, this may be a read error. Other nucleotide sequences from this sample produce the same CDR3. V gene TRDV2 combines with J gene TRDJ1; TRDD3 matches 12 bases. TCRdb offers no J gene call, so here the DNA was matched to germline to obtain one. V lost 3 bases, J lost 5 bases, and 9 bases stayed unmatched. The length of the CDR3 is 16 residues. Germline CDR1 GEAIGNYY, CDR2 EKD. The CDR3 loop is CACDRLGDTGTDKLIF. The DNA for the CDR3 is TGTGCCTGTGACCGACTGGGGGATACAGGAACAGATAAACTCATCTTT.

This clone was counted between two and nine times. One base away lies a much larger clone, so this may be a sequencing read error. Other DNA sequences within the sample encode an identical CDR3. The V call is TRDV2, the J call TRDJ1; the D is unclear. Germline loops: CDR1 GEAIGNYY, CDR2 EKD. This CDR3 region has 14 residues. CDR3 loop: CACDNIQYTDKLIF. CDR3 nucleotides: TGTGCCTGTGACAACATTCAGTACACTGATAAACTCATCTTT.

As for this clone: A much larger clone differs by one base, so this may be a read error. Other DNA sequences from this sample encode an identical CDR3 as well. This rearrangement joins TRDV2 to TRDJ1, with 9 bases fitting TRDD3. Here the J gene was assigned by germline matching of the DNA, as TCRdb has none. The germline V gene has CDR1 GEAIGNYY and CDR2 EKD. This CDR3 spans 16 amino acids. Here the CDR3 DNA reads TGTGCCTGTGACGCTCTGGGGGATCCGTACACAGATAAACTCATCTTT. Amino acid sequence: CACDALGDPYTDKLIF.

This clone qualifies as large. Other nucleotide sequences in the sample specify the same CDR3. J is TRDJ1 and V is TRDV2, with 11 bases fitting TRDD3. This CDR3 spans 18 amino acids. Losses at the gene ends were 1 base for V and 2 bases for J; bases not matched to a gene: 11. Germline values: CDR1 GEAIGNYY, CDR2 EKD. CDR3 nucleotides: TGTGCCTGTGACACGGTAGGGATGGGGGATACGGGGACCGATAAACTCATCTTT. This codes for CACDTVGMGDTGTDKLIF.

This clone is deemed large (0.1 to 1%). The chain uses TRDV2 and TRDJ1, with 13 bases aligning to TRDD3. The CDR3 spans 18 residues. With V trimmed by 0 bases and J by 5 bases, 11 bases remained unmatched. Germline-derived CDR1 and CDR2 are GEAIGNYY and EKD. The DNA for the CDR3 is TGTGCCTGTGACACCGTGGGACTGGGGGATACGCCTGGAGATAAACTCATCTTT. Its protein is CACDTVGLGDTPGDKLIF.

This clone turned up a few times. Given a much more abundant clone one base away, this may be a read error. Within the sample, other DNA sequences also encode this same CDR3. The chain links TRDV2 to TRDJ1, with 10 bases identical to TRDD3. The CDR3 has 19 amino acids. The germline V gene encodes CDR1 GEAIGNYY and CDR2 EKD. In DNA, the CDR3 is TGTGCCTGTGACTCCCCATTCCTAACTGGGGGATCGTACACAGATAAACTCATCTTT. This gives the protein CACDSPFLTGGSYTDKLIF.